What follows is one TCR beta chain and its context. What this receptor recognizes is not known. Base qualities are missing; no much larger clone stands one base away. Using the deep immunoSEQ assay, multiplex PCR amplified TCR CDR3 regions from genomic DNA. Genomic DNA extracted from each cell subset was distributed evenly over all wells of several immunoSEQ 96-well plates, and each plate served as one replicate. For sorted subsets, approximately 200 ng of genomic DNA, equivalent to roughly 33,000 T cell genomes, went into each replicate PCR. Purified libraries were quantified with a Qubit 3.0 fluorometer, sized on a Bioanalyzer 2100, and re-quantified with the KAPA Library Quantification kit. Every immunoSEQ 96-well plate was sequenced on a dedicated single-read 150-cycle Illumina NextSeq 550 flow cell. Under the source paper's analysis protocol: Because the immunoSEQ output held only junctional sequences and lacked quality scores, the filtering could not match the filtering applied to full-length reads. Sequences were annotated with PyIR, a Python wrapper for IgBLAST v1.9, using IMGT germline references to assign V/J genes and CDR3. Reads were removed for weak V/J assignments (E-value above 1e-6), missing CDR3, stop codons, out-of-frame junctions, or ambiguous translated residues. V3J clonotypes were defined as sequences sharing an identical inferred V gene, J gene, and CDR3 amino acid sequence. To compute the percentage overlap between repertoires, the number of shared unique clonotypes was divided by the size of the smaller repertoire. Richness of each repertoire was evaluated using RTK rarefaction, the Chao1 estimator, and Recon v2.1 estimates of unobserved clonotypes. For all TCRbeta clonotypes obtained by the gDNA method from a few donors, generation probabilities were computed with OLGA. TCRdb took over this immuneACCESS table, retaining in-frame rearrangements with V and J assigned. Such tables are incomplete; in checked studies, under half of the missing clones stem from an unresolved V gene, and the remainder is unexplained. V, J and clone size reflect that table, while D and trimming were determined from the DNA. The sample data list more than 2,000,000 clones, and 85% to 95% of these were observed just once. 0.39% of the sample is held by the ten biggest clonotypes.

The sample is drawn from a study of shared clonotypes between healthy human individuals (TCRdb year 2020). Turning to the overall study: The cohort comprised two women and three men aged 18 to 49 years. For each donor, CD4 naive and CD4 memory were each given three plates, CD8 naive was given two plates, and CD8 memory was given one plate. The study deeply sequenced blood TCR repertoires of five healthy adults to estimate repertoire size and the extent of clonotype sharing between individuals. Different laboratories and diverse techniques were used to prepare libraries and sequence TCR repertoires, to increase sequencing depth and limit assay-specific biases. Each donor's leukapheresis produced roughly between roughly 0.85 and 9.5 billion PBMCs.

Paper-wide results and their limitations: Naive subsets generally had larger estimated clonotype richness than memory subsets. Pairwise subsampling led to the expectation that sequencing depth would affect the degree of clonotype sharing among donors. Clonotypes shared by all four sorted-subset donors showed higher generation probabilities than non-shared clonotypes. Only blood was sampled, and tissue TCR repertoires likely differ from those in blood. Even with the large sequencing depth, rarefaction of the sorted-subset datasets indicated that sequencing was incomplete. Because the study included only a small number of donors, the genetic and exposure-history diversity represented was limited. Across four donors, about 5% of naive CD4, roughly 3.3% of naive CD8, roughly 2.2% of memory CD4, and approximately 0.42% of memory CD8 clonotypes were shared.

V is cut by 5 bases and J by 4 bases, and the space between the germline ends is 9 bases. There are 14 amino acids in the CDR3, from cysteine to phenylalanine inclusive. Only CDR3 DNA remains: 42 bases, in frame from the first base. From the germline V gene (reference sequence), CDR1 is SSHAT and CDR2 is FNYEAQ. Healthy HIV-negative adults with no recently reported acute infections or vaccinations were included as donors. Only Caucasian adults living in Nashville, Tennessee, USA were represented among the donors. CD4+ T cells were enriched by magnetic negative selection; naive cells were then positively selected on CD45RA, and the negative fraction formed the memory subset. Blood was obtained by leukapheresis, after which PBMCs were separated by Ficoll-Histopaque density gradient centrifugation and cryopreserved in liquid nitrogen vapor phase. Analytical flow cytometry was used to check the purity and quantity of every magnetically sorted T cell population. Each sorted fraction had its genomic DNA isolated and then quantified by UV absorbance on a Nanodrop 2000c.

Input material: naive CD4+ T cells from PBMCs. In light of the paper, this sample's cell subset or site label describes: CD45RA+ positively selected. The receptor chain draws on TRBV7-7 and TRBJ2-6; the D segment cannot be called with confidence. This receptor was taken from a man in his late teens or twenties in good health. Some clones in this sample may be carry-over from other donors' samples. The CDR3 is CASSPTTGANVLTF. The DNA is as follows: TGTGCCAGCAGCCCCACGACCGGGGCCAACGTCCTGACTTTC.